This passage covers 11 T cell receptor beta chains from one sample sequenced in a study of human thymus T cells. Resections obtained during corrective heart surgery supplied the thymus tissue. Only in-frame clones appear in the TCRdb table, and some are missing; sequencing was by immunoSEQ multiplex PCR. The data hold about 78,000 clones, with approximately 96% observed a single time. Sequenced material: thymus tissue. These receptors were taken from a boy younger than two with a congenital heart defect but otherwise immunologically healthy.

The rearrangement links TRBV5-6 to TRBJ1-1; TRBD1 is a possible D gene (5 bases). The CDR3 consists of 15 residues. CDR1 is SGHDT, CDR2 YYEEEE, per germline. V was clipped by 2 bases and J by 10 bases, with 21 bases between them. The CDR3 sequence is CASSFRKGAGQGAFF. In DNA, the CDR3 is TGTGCCAGCAGCTTTCGTAAGGGCGCCGGACAAGGAGCTTTCTTT.

The CDR3 spells CASKRQGANGYTF. In DNA, the CDR3 is TGTGCCAGCAAAAGGCAGGGGGCAAATGGCTACACCTTC. This chain links TRBV25-1 with TRBJ1-2; TRBD1 matches 8 bases. J gave up 6 bases and V 7 bases, and 7 bases lay outside the gene matches. Germline values: CDR1 MGHDK, CDR2 SYGVNS. This CDR3 comprises 13 residues.

CDR3 residues: CASRYRGADTQYF. The DNA of the CDR3 is TGTGCCAGCAGATATCGAGGGGCAGATACGCAGTATTTT. This rearrangement joins TRBV6-5 to TRBJ2-3, with D perhaps matching TRBD1 or TRBD2 (5 bases each). The germline gives CDR1 MNHEY, CDR2 SVGAGI. The CDR3 has 13 residues. Trimming removed 6 bases from V and 4 bases from J, with 11 bases in between.

The CDR3 DNA reads TGTGCCAGCAGCTCCTCCCAGGGGGCTTGTGGCTACACCTTC. Protein sequence: CASSSSQGACGYTF. This sequence joins TRBV11-3 and TRBJ1-2; 8 bases align to TRBD1. The CDR3 is 14 amino acids. Per the germline V gene, CDR1 is SGHNT and CDR2 is YENEEA. Trimming cost V 4 bases and J 7 bases; bases outside gene matches: 8.

The genes are TRBV9 and TRBJ2-7, with D possibly TRBD1 on 6 matching bases. The germline gives CDR1 SGDLS, CDR2 YYNGEE. The CDR3 loop spans 13 amino acids. Trimming took 0 bases from V and 6 from J, leaving 10 bases between them. In nucleotides, the CDR3 is TGTGCCAGCAGCGTAGGGGACAATATCGAGCAGTACTTC. Protein: CASSVGDNIEQYF.

The CDR3 region has the DNA TGTGCCAGCACCCTGGGACTAGCGGGACCGAATGAGCAGTTCTTC. Protein sequence: CASTLGLAGPNEQFF. This chain uses TRBV28 with TRBJ2-1, with TRBD2 identical over 13 bases. Trimming cost V 7 bases and J 7 bases; bases outside gene matches: 7. The germline V gene has CDR1 MDHEN and CDR2 SYDVKM. The CDR3 totals 15 residues.

This chain uses TRBV19 with TRBJ1-6, with D perhaps matching TRBD1 (5 bases). Deletions cut 5 bases from V and 7 bases from J, with 18 bases between. Germline V gene data show CDR1 as LNHDA and CDR2 as SQIVND (reference sequence). The CDR3 length is 16 residues. The CDR3 here is CASSPLTGVRNSPLHF. The CDR3 DNA reads as TGTGCCAGTAGTCCCCTTACAGGAGTAAGGAATTCACCCCTCCACTTT.

This clone was recorded only once. This chain connects TRBV27 to TRBJ2-7; D is perhaps TRBD2 (6 bases). This CDR3 comprises 14 residues. The germline V and J ends were trimmed by 6 bases and 0 bases, with 12 bases remaining between them. Germline V gene sequence: CDR1 MNHEY, CDR2 SMNVEV (reference sequence). CDR3: CASRPRGCSYEQYF. DNA of the CDR3: TGTGCCAGCAGACCACGGGGGTGCTCCTACGAGCAGTACTTC.

This clone was counted between two and nine times. The CDR3 loop is CASSLLVPYEQYF. CDR3 nucleotides: TGTGCCAGCAGCTTATTGGTACCTTACGAGCAGTACTTC. The J gene is TRBJ2-7, the V gene TRBV7-2; D remains unclear. CDR1 SGHTA and CDR2 FQGNSA come from the germline V gene. The V end was cut by 2 bases, the J end by 4 bases, with 9 bases between. The CDR3 totals 13 residues.

The DNA for the CDR3 is TGTGCCAGCAGCCCCGTTTCGAGACACTCCTACGAGCAGTACTTC. It is translated as CASSPVSRHSYEQYF. The rearrangement links TRBV7-9 to TRBJ2-7; D is ambiguous. Trimming removed 5 bases at V and 0 bases at J, with 14 bases between. CDR1 is SEHNR and CDR2 is FQNEAQ in the germline V gene (reference sequence). This CDR3 is 15 amino acids long.

This clone was counted a single time. V usage is TRBV7-3 and J usage is TRBJ1-2, with 10 bases that match TRBD1. The trim removed 4 bases at V and 6 bases at J, leaving 5 bases unmatched. From germline, CDR1 is SGHTA and CDR2 FQGTGA. The CDR3 runs 14 residues. CDR3 loop: CASSSTDRGDGYTF. CDR3 nucleotides: TGTGCCAGCAGCTCCACGGACAGGGGGGATGGCTACACCTTC. Together with reference TRBV7-3 and TRBJ1-2, the CDR3 gives the full variable domain: GAGVSQTPSNKVTEKGKYVELRCDPISGHTALYWYRQSLGQGPEFLIYFQGTGAADDSGLPNDRFFAVRPEGSVSTLKIQRTERGDSAVYLCASSSTDRGDGYTFGSGTRLTVV.